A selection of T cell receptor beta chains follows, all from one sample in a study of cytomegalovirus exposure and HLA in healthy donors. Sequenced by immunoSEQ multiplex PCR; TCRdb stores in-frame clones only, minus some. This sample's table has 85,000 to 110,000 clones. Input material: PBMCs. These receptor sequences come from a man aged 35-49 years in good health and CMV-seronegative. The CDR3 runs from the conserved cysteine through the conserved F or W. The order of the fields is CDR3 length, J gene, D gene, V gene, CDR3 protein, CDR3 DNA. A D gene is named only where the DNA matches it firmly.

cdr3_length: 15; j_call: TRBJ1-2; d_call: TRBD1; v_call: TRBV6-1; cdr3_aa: CASSVSGTALYGYTF; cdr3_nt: TGTGCCAGCAGTGTTTCCGGGACAGCCCTTTATGGCTACACCTTC
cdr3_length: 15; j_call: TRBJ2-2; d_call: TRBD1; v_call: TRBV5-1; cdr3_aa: CASSLGQGVAGELFF; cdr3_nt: TGCGCCAGCAGCCTCGGACAGGGGGTTGCCGGGGAGCTGTTTTTT
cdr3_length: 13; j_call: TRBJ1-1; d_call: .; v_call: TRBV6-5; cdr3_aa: CASSYQKNTEAFF; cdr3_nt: TGTGCCAGCAGTTATCAGAAGAACACTGAAGCTTTCTTT
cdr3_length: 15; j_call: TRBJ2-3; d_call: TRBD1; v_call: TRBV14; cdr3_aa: CASSVGTGVADTQYF; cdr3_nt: TGTGCCAGCAGCGTTGGGACAGGGGTCGCAGATACGCAGTATTTT
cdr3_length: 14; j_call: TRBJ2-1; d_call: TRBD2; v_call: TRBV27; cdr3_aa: CASSSWTSGDEQFF; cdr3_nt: TGTGCCAGCAGTTCCTGGACTAGCGGTGATGAGCAGTTCTTC
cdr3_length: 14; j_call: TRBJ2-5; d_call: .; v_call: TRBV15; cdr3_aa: CATSLQQYQETQYF; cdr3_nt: TGTGCCACCAGCCTTCAACAGTACCAAGAGACCCAGTACTTC
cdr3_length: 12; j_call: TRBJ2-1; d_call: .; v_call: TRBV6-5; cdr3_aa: CASRQSGEGQFF; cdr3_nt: TGTGCCAGCCGTCAATCTGGCGAGGGGCAGTTCTTC
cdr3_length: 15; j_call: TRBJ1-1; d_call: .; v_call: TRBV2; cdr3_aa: CASSPRRQGSTEAFF; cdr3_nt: TGTGCCAGCAGTCCCCGCAGGCAGGGGAGTACTGAAGCTTTCTTT
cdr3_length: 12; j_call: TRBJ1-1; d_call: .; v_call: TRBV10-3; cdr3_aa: CAIRESGTEAFF; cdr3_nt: TGTGCCATCAGGGAGAGCGGCACTGAAGCTTTCTTT
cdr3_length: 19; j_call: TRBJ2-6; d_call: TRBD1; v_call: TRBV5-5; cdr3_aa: CASSSRFRDRVSGANVLTF; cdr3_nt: TGTGCCAGCAGCTCGAGATTTCGGGACAGGGTCTCTGGGGCCAACGTCCTGACTTTC
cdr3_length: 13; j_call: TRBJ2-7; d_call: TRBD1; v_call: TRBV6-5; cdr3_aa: CASSLNRGYEQYF; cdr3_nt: TGTGCCAGCAGTTTGAACAGGGGTTACGAGCAGTACTTC
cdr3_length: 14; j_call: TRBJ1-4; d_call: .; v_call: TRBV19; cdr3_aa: CASSQRDMEEKLFF; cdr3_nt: TGTGCCAGTAGCCAGCGAGATATGGAGGAAAAACTGTTTTTT
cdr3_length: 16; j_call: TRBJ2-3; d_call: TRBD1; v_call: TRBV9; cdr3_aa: CASSVGGTGGADTQYF; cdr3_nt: TGTGCCAGCAGCGTAGGAGGGACAGGGGGTGCAGATACGCAGTATTTT
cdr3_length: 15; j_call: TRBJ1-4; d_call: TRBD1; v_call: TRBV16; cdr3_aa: CASSQAGTGIEKLFF; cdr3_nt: TGTGCCAGCAGCCAAGCAGGGACAGGGATTGAAAAACTGTTTTTT
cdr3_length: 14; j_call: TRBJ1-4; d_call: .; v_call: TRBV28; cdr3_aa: CASTPGGRIEKLFF; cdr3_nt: TGTGCCAGCACTCCCGGGGGGCGCATTGAAAAACTGTTTTTT
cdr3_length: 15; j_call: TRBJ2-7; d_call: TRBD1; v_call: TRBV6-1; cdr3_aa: CASSEVGQGPYEQYF; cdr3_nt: TGTGCCAGCAGTGAAGTTGGACAGGGTCCGTACGAGCAGTACTTC
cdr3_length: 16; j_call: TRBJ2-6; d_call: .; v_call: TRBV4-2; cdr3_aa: CASSHYRESGANVLTF; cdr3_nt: TGTGCCAGCAGCCACTACAGGGAATCTGGGGCCAACGTCCTGACTTTC
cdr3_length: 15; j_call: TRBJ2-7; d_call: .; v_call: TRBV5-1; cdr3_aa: CASSDGLRRGYEQYF; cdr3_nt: TGCGCCAGCAGCGATGGCTTGCGGCGAGGCTACGAGCAGTACTTC
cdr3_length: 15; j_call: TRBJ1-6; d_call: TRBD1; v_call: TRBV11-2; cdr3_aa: CASSLDRGPGSPLHF; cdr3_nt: TGTGCCAGCAGCTTAGACAGGGGGCCGGGTTCACCCCTCCACTTT
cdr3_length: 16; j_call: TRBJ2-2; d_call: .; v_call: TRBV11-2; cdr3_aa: CASSLGSSRNTGELFF; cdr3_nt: TGTGCCAGCAGCTTAGGCTCTAGCAGGAACACCGGGGAGCTGTTTTTT
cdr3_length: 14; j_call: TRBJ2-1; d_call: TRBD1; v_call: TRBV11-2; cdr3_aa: CASRPGQGSHEQFF; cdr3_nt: TGTGCCAGCAGACCAGGACAGGGGTCGCATGAGCAGTTCTTC
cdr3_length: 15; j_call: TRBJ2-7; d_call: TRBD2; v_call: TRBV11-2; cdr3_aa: CASSTTSGGLYEQYF; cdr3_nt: TGTGCCAGCAGCACAACTAGCGGGGGGCTCTACGAGCAGTACTTC
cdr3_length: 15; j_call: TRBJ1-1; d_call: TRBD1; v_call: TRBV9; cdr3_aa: CASSVVDRGHTEAFF; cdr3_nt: TGTGCCAGCAGCGTAGTAGACAGGGGGCACACTGAAGCTTTCTTT
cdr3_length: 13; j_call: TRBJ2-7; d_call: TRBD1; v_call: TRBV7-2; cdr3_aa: CASSTGQGIEQYF; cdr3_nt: TGTGCCAGCAGTACCGGACAGGGCATCGAGCAGTACTTC
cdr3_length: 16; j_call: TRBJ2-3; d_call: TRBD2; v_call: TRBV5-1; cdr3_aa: CASSPGLAGDTDTQYF; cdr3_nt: TGCGCCAGCAGCCCGGGACTAGCGGGAGACACAGATACGCAGTATTTT
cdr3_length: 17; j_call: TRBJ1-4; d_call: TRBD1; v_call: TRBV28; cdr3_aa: CASSLPPWTGRNEKLFF; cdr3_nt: TGTGCCAGCAGTTTACCCCCTTGGACAGGGAGAAATGAAAAACTGTTTTTT
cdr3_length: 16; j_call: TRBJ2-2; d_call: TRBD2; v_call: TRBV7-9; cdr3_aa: CASSFIAGENTGELFF; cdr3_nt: TGTGCCAGCAGCTTCATAGCGGGAGAGAACACCGGGGAGCTGTTTTTT
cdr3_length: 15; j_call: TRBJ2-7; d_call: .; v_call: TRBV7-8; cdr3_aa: CASSSQPGQGYEQYF; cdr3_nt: TGTGCCAGCAGCTCCCAACCGGGACAAGGGTACGAGCAGTACTTC
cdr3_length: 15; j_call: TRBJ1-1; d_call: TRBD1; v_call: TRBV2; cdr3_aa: CASAETGRINTEAFF; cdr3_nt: TGTGCCAGCGCCGAGACAGGGCGAATAAACACTGAAGCTTTCTTT
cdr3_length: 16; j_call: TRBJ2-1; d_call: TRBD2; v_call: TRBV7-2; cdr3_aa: CASSRGGAKSYNEQFF; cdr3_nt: TGTGCCAGCAGCCGCGGGGGGGCAAAGTCCTACAATGAGCAGTTCTTC
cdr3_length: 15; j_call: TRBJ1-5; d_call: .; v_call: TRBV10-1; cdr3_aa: CASRLSSQEGQPQHF; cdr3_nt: TGCGCCAGCAGACTCAGTTCTCAGGAGGGTCAGCCCCAGCATTTT
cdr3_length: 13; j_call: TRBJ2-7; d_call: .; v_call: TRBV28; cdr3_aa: CASSYGWAYEQYF; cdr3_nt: TGTGCCAGCAGTTACGGATGGGCCTACGAGCAGTACTTC
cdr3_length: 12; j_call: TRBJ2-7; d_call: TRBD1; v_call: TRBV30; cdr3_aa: CAWDQGVYEQYF; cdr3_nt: TGTGCCTGGGACCAGGGGGTCTACGAGCAGTACTTC
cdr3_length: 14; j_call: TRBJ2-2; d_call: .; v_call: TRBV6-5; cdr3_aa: CASSKGAVTGELFF; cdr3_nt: TGTGCCAGCAGCAAAGGAGCGGTCACCGGGGAGCTGTTTTTT
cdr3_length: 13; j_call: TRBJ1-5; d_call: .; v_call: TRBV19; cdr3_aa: CASRATLNQPRHF; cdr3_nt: TGTGCCAGTAGAGCGACCCTCAATCAGCCCCGGCATTTT
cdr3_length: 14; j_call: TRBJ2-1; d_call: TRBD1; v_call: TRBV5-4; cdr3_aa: CASSLGGRDNEQFF; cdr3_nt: TGTGCCAGCAGCTTAGGGGGCAGAGACAATGAGCAGTTCTTC
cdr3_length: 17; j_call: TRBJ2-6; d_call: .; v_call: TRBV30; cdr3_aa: CAWSVLIGGTGANVLTF; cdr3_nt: TGTGCCTGGAGTGTACTTATTGGAGGGACTGGGGCCAACGTCCTGACTTTC
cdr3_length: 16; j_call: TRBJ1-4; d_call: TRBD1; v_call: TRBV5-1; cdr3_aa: CASSTGQGATNEKLFF; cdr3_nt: TGCGCCAGCAGCACCGGACAGGGGGCTACTAATGAAAAACTGTTTTTT
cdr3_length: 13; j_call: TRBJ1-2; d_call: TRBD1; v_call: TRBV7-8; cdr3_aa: CASSSGQGGGYTF; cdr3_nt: TGTGCCAGCAGCTCCGGACAGGGCGGAGGCTACACCTTC
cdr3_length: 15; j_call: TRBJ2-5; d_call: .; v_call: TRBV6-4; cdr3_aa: CASSEEWGTQETQYF; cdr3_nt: TGTGCCAGCAGTGAAGAGTGGGGCACCCAAGAGACCCAGTACTTC
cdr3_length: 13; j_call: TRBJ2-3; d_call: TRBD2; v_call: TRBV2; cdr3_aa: CASRLAGIDTQYF; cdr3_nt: TGTGCCAGCAGGCTAGCGGGAATCGATACGCAGTATTTT
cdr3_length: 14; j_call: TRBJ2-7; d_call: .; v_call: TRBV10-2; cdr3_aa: CASRSLGLPYEQYF; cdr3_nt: TGCGCCAGCAGATCGTTGGGGCTCCCCTACGAGCAGTACTTC
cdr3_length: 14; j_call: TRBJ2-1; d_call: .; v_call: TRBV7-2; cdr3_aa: CASSPWAGDNEQFF; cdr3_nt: TGTGCCAGCAGCCCTTGGGCAGGGGACAATGAGCAGTTCTTC
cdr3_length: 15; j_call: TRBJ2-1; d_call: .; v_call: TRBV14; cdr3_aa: CASSTTGFSYNEQFF; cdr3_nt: TGTGCCAGCAGCACTACTGGTTTCTCCTACAATGAGCAGTTCTTC
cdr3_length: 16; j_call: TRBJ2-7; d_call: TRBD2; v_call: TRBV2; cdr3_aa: CASREGGTSGGYEQYF; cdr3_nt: TGTGCCAGCAGAGAAGGCGGGACTAGCGGGGGCTACGAGCAGTACTTC
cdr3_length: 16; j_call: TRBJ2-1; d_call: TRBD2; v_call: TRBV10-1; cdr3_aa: CASSDGTSGGANEQFF; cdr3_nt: TGCGCCAGCAGTGACGGGACTAGCGGGGGGGCAAATGAGCAGTTCTTC
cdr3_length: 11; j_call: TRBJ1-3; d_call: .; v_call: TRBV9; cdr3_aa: CASSDPEPIYF; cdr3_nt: TGTGCCAGCAGCGACCCTGAGCCCATATATTTT
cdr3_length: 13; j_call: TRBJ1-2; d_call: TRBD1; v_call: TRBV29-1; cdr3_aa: CSVGIGGNYGYTF; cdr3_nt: TGCAGCGTTGGGATAGGGGGCAACTATGGCTACACCTTC
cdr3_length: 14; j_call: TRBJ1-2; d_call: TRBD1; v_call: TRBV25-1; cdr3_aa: CASSDRDRGPGYTF; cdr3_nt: TGTGCCAGCAGTGATCGGGACAGGGGGCCCGGCTACACCTTC
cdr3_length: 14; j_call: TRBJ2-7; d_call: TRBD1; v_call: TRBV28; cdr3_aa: CASSLVQGAGEQYF; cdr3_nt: TGTGCCAGCAGTTTAGTTCAGGGGGCGGGAGAGCAGTACTTC
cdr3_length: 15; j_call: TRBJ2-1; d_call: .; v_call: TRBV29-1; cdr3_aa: CSVEVPGRVYNEQFF; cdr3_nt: TGCAGCGTTGAAGTTCCAGGAAGAGTCTACAATGAGCAGTTCTTC
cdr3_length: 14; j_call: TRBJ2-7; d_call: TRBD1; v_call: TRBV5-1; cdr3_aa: CASSTRDSNYEQYF; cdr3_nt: TGCGCCAGCAGCACTAGGGACAGCAACTACGAGCAGTACTTC